This TCR beta chain was identified in a study of blood T cell repertoires in COVID-19. As processed by the authors: Counts of nucleated cells, estimated from reference gene primer amplification, were obtained. Produced via immunoSEQ multiplex PCR; TCRdb's table is partial and in-frame only. V, J and clone size are taken as reported in that table, and D and trimming were inferred from the DNA itself. Found here are roughly 130,000 clones, about 88% of them singletons; the top ten hold around 2.3%. This CDR3 is built from 14 residues. In germline, CDR1 is SGHRS, CDR2 YFSETQ. The V end was cut by 0 bases, the J end by 6 bases, with 9 bases between. The sample holds a few counts of this clone. In the same sample, other DNA sequences code for this CDR3. Patients of the Seattle cohort, enrolled during active infection, were followed longitudinally.

This clonotype originated in a human donor with COVID-19, enrolled during active disease. The donor label of this sample is uncertain. The chain couples TRBV5-1 to TRBJ1-4, with D maybe TRBD1 (6 bases). The sample was peripheral blood. In DNA, the CDR3 is TGCGCCAGCAGCTTGGCTGGGGGCGATGAAAAACTGTTTTTT. Translating it yields CASSLAGGDEKLFF.